This TCR beta chain was sequenced in a study of blood T cells in healthy people across ages. Study-wide points: Among T cells, TCR beta diversity per million cells dropped roughly linearly as age rose. The diversity estimates, figures obtained from one million T cells, were considered underestimates.

This clonotype was seen a few times. The target antigen is unknown. A junction boundary mismatches the germline segment, possibly from a read error. There were healthy Caucasian individuals from Russia, aged about 6 to 100, serving as donors. The CDR3 is 14 amino acids. Germline CDR1 and CDR2: MNHNS and SASEGT. With a J-beta primer mix and a sample-barcoded 5' primer, a second PCR ran about 7 to 12 cycles. In TCRdb, the 5' RACE reads were re-called with MiXCR into one record per CDR3 protein. The table lists 600,000 to 900,000 distinct CDR3 sequences, roughly 24% of them singletons, with about 3% in the top ten. These data are also associated with another study on T cells of mothers and their children. As that report states: Study donors consisted of three healthy Caucasian mothers and their six children.

This clonotype originated in a boy younger than 18 in good health. The material sequenced was blood. The rearrangement links TRBV6-1 to TRBJ1-2; D is possibly TRBD1 (5 bases). CDR3 sequence: CASSDPDSDYGYTF. Here the CDR3 DNA reads TGTGCCAGCAGTGATCCCGACAGCGACTACGGCTACACCTTC.